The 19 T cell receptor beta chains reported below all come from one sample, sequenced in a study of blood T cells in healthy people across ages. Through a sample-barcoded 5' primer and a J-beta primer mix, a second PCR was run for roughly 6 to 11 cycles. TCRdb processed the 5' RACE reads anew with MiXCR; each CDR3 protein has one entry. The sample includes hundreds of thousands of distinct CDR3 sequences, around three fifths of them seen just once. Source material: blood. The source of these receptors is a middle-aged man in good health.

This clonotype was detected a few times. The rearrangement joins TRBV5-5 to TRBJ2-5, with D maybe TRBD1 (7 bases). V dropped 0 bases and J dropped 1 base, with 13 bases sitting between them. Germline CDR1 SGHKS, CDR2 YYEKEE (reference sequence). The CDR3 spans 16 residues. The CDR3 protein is CASSLAQGTAQETQYF. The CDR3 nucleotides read TGTGCCAGCAGCTTGGCACAGGGGACTGCCCAAGAGACCCAGTACTTC.

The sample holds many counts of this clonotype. In DNA form, the CDR3 reads TGTGCCACCAGCAGAGATAACAGCGGGAGGTTCCCCTACGAGCAGTACTTC. Protein sequence: CATSRDNSGRFPYEQYF. The V call is TRBV15, the J call TRBJ2-7, with TRBD2 matching over 9 bases. Trimming at V came to 0 bases and at J to 2 bases, leaving 8 bases not matched to a gene. CDR3 length equals 17 residues. CDR1 is LNHNV and CDR2 is YYDKDF in the germline V gene (reference sequence).

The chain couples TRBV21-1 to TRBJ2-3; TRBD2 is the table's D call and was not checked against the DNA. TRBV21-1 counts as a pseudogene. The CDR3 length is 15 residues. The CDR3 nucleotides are TGTGCCAGCAGCACAAAGGGGGAGAGCCTACATACGCAGTATTTT. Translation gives CASSTKGESLHTQYF.

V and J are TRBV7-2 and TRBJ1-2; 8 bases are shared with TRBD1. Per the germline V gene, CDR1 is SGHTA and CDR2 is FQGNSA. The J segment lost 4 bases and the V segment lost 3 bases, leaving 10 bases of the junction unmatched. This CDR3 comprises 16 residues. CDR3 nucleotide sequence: TGTGCCAGCAGCTTCCAAGGACAGGGAGGACTCTATGGCTACACCTTC. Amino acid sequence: CASSFQGQGGLYGYTF.

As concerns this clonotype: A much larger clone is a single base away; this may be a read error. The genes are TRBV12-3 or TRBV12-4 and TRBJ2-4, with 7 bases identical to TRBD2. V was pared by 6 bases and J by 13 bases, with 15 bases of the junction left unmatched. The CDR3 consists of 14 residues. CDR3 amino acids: CASSGRNYAGDQYF. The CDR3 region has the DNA TGTGCCAGCAGCGGACGGAACTACGCGGGGGACCAGTACTTC.

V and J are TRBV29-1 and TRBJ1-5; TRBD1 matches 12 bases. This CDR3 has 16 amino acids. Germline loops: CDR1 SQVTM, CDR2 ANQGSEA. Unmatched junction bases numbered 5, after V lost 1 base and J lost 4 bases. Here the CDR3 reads CSVEGPGQGANQPQHF. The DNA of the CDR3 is TGCAGCGTTGAAGGCCCGGGACAGGGGGCGAATCAGCCCCAGCATTTT.

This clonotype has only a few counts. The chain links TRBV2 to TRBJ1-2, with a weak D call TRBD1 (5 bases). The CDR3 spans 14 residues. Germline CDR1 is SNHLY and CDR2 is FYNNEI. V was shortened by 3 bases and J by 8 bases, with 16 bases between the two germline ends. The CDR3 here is CASSDFSGLSGYTF. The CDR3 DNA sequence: TGTGCCAGCAGTGATTTTTCGGGGCTAAGCGGCTACACCTTC. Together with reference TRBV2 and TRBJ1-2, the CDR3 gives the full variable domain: EPEVTQTPSHQVTQMGQEVILRCVPISNHLYFYWYRQILGQKVEFLVSFYNNEISEKSEIFDDQFSVERPDGSNFTLKIRSTKLEDSAMYFCASSDFSGLSGYTFGSGTRLTVV.

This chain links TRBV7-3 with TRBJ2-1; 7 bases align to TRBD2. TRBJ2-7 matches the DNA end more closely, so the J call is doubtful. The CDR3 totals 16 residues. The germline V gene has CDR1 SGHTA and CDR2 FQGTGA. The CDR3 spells CASSPRDYPSYNEQYF. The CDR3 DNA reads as TGTGCCAGCAGCCCGCGGGACTACCCTTCCTACAATGAGCAGTACTTC.

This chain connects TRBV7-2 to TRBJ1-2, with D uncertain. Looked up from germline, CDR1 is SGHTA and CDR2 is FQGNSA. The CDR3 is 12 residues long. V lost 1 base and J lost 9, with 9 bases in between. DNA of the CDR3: TGTGCCAGCAGCTTAGGACCGGATAGCTACACCTTC. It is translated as CASSLGPDSYTF.

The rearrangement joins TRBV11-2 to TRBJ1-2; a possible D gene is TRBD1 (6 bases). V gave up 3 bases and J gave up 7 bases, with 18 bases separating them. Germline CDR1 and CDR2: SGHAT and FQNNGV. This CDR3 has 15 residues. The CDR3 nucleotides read TGTGCCAGCAGCTTGCCAGGGGCTGCCTGGGGTGGCTACACCTTC. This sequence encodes CASSLPGAAWGGYTF.

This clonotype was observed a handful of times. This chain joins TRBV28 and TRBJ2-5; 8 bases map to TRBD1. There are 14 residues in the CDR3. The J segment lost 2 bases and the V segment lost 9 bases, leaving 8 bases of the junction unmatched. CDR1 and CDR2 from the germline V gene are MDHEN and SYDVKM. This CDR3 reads CASNLRTGQETQYF. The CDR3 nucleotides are TGTGCCAGTAACCTGAGGACAGGGCAAGAGACCCAGTACTTC. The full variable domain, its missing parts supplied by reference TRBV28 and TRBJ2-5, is DVKVTQSSRYLVKRTGEKVFLECVQDMDHENMFWYRQDPGLGLRLIYFSYDVKMKEKGDIPEGYSVSREKKERFSLILESASTNQTSMYLCASNLRTGQETQYFGPGTRLLVL.

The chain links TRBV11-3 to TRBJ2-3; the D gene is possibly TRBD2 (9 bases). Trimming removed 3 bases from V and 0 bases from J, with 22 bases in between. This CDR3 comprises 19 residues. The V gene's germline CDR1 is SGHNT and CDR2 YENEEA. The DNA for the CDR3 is TGTGCCAGCAGCTTGGGGGACAGGATAACTAGCGGGAGCACAGATACGCAGTATTTT. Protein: CASSLGDRITSGSTDTQYF.

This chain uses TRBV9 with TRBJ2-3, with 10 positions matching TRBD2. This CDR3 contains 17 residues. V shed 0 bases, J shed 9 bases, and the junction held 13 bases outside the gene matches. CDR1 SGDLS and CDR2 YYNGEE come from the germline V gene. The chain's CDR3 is CASSVDPWASGGPTQYF. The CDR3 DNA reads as TGTGCCAGCAGCGTAGATCCCTGGGCTAGCGGGGGACCCACGCAGTATTTT. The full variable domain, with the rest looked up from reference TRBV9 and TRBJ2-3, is DSGVTQTPKHLITATGQRVTLRCSPRSGDLSVYWYQQSLDQGLQFLIQYYNGEERAKGNILERFSAQQFPDLHSELNLSSLELGDSALYFCASSVDPWASGGPTQYFGPGTRLTVL.

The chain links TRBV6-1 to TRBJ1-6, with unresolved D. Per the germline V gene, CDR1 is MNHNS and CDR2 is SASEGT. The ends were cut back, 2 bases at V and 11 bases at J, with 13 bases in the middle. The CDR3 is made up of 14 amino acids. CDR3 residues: CASSERKESPPLHF. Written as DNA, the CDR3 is TGTGCCAGCAGTGAAAGGAAGGAGTCGCCACCCCTCCACTTT.

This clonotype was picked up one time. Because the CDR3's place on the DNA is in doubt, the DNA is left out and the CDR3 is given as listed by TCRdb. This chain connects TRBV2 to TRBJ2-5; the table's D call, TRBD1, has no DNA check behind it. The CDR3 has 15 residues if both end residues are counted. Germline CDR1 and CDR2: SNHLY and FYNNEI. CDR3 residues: CASSEVGEGTNERYF.

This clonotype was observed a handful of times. The CDR3 spells CSATVDRGATDTQYF. DNA of the CDR3: TGCAGCGCCACAGTGGACAGGGGTGCGACAGATACGCAGTATTTT. The rearrangement links TRBV29-1 to TRBJ2-3, with TRBD1 matching 9 bases. The V gene end was trimmed by 7 bases and the J gene end by 3 bases; junction bases not matched to a gene: 11. CDR1 is SQVTM, CDR2 ANQGSEA, per germline. This CDR3 has 15 residues.

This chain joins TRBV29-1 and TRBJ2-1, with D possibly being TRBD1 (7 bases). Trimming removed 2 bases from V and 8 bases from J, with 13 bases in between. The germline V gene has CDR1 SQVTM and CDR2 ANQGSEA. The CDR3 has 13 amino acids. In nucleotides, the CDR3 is TGCAGCGTTGAATATCAGGGGGGCGATGAGCAGTTCTTC. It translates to CSVEYQGGDEQFF.

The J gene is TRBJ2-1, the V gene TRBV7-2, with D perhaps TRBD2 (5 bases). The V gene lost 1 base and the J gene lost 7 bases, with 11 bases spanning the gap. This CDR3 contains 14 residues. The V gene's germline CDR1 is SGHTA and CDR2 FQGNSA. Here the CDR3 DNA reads TGTGCCAGCAGCTTAGTTCTAGCAAAGAATGAGCAGTTCTTC. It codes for CASSLVLAKNEQFF.

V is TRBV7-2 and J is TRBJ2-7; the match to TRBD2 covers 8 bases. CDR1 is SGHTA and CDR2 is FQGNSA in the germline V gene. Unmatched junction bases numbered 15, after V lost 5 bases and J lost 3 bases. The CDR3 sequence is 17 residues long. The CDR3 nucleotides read TGTGCCAGCAGCCCCCGGAGTAGCGGGAACTCCATCTACGAGCAGTACTTC. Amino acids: CASSPRSSGNSIYEQYF.